The present entry profiles one T cell receptor beta chain with its context. Germline values: CDR1 SGHAT, CDR2 FQNNGV. Trimming pared 0 bases from V and 2 bases from J, leaving 5 bases between. The CDR3 is 13 amino acids. This record belongs to a study of relationships among human T cell subsets. From pooled CD4+ and CD8+ T cells, anti-CD45RA microbeads isolated naive plus transitional cells. TCR alpha and beta CDR3s were amplified from mRNA by semiquantitative ARM-PCR. In ARM-PCR, communal superprimers followed tagged nested gene-specific primers for exponential amplification. TCRdb recomputed calls from the multiplex PCR reads with MiXCR, one row per CDR3 protein. Seen here are 7,000 or so distinct CDR3 sequences, just under 70% observed once, and the top ten hold under 60%.

The chain employs TRBV11-2 and TRBJ2-7; unclear D gene. Sequenced input: naive and transitional (CD45RA+) T cells sorted from blood. This TCR derives from a man in his forties in good health. CDR3 amino acids: CASSLDPAYEQYF. As DNA, the CDR3 is TGTGCCAGCAGCTTAGATCCTGCCTACGAGCAGTACTTC.